The 8 T cell receptor beta chains below come from one sample, sequenced in a study of control samples from healthy donors and cancer patients. Sequencing used immunoSEQ multiplex PCR; TCRdb keeps in-frame clones, though not all of them. The sample has approximately 100,000 clones, around 85% seen once. Sequenced: PBMCs. The receptors shown here come from an older man with lung cancer.

The chain carries TRBV5-3 and TRBJ2-7; D unresolved. TRBV5-3 is noted as an ORF with a role that remains uncertain. Trimming pared 2 bases from V and 4 bases from J, leaving 4 bases between. The CDR3 is made up of 11 amino acids. The CDR3 DNA sequence: TGTGCCAGAAGCTTAGCTTACGAGCAGTACTTC. Translating it yields CARSLAYEQYF.

The chain joins TRBV27 to TRBJ2-7, with a tentative D call TRBD1 (6 bases). Between the trimmed V and J ends, which lost 6 bases and 2 bases, there was a span of 17 bases. This CDR3 has 15 amino acids. In germline, CDR1 is MNHEY, CDR2 SMNVEV (reference sequence). In nucleotides, the CDR3 is TGTGCCAGCAGCCTACGAACAGGGAATCCCTACGAGCAGTACTTC. Protein sequence: CASSLRTGNPYEQYF.

The chain couples TRBV27 to TRBJ2-7, with 7 bases lining up with TRBD1. The CDR3 runs 17 residues. Per the germline V gene, CDR1 is MNHEY and CDR2 is SMNVEV (reference sequence). V lost 3 bases and J lost 0; bases outside the gene matches: 11. The CDR3 nucleotides are TGTGCCAGCAGTTTCCAAGTTGGACAGGCCTACTCCTACGAGCAGTACTTC. Translation gives CASSFQVGQAYSYEQYF.

The chain uses TRBV7-8 and TRBJ1-6; 7 bases align to TRBD1. Unmatched junction bases numbered 8, after V lost 2 bases and J lost 7 bases. Germline V gives CDR1 SGHVS, CDR2 FQNEAQ. This CDR3 is 16 amino acids long. Written as DNA, the CDR3 is TGTGCCAGCAGCTTACAGGGGGTTCGGGGGAATTCACCCCTCCACTTT. Protein: CASSLQGVRGNSPLHF.

This clone appeared a few times. The chain has TRBV10-1 and TRBJ1-2; no clear D gene. CDR3 size: 13 residues. CDR1 is WNHNN, CDR2 SYGVQD, per germline (reference sequence). Trimming pared 3 bases from V and 0 bases from J, leaving 5 bases between. CDR3: CASSDVANYGYTF. CDR3 sequence (DNA): TGCGCCAGCAGTGATGTTGCTAACTATGGCTACACCTTC.

The chain carries TRBV30 and TRBJ1-1; the match to TRBD1 covers 7 bases. The V and J ends lost 5 bases and 2 bases, in that order; junction bases with no gene match: 14. This CDR3 has 16 amino acids. CDR1 is GTSNPN, CDR2 SVGIG, per germline (reference sequence). The DNA of the CDR3 is TGTGCCTGGGGTAGATTTACAGGGGCGCGTAACACTGAAGCTTTCTTT. Translation: CAWGRFTGARNTEAFF.

The V gene is TRBV6-5, the J gene TRBJ2-2; 8 bases agree with TRBD1. V was pared by 10 bases and J by 3 bases, with 7 bases of the junction left unmatched. Germline CDR1 is MNHEY and CDR2 is SVGAGI. The CDR3 runs 14 residues. The CDR3 DNA reads TGTGCCACCCGGACAGGGACTTACACCGGGGAGCTGTTTTTT. This sequence encodes CATRTGTYTGELFF.

The J gene is TRBJ2-2, the V gene TRBV9; 9 bases are shared with TRBD1. This CDR3 is 15 amino acids long. Per germline, CDR1 SGDLS and CDR2 YYNGEE. Trimming took 0 bases from V and 4 from J; bases not matched to a gene: 1. CDR3 nucleotide sequence: TGTGCCAGCAGCGTAGGGGACAGGGCCACCGGGGAGCTGTTTTTT. Encoded protein: CASSVGDRATGELFF.